The T cell receptor (beta chain) under discussion was sequenced for a study of blood T cell repertoires in COVID-19. Across the study: Sites in the United States, Italy and Spain provided acute and convalescent COVID-19 samples. PBMCs, B-cell-depleted T cells, or T cells were the source of the cDNA or gDNA that made up the material.

Original methodology: The authors estimated nucleated cell counts from reference gene primer amplification. The data were produced by immunoSEQ multiplex PCR, yet TCRdb's version contains in-frame clones alone and is incomplete. V and J calls and clone size are as listed in that table; D and trimming were resolved from the DNA. The sample has 150,000 to 190,000 clones; roughly 71% are singletons. V shed 3 bases and J shed 2 bases, with 14 bases lying between them. Per the germline V gene, CDR1 is SGHNT and CDR2 is YYREEE (reference sequence). The CDR3 extends over 15 amino acids. The TCR was taken from a woman older than 75 with acute or convalescent COVID-19. This sequence joins TRBV5-4 and TRBJ2-5, with TRBD2 as a possible D gene (6 bases). The sample consisted of peripheral blood. The DNA of the CDR3 is TGTGCCAGCAGCTGGGCGGGGTCTCGACAAGAGACCCAGTACTTC. It specifies CASSWAGSRQETQYF. The whole variable domain, filled in from reference TRBV5-4 and TRBJ2-5, reads ETGVTQSPTHLIKTRGQQVTLRCSSQSGHNTVSWYQQALGQGPQFIFQYYREEENGRGNFPPRFSGLQFPNYSSELNVNALELDDSALYLCASSWAGSRQETQYFGPGTRLLVL.